Shown below are 30 T cell receptor beta chains from a single sample sequenced in a study of shared clonotypes between healthy human individuals (dated by TCRdb to the early 2020s). To prepare the library, the immunoSEQ multiplex PCR assay was applied. TCRdb holds this immuneACCESS table with in-frame rearrangements only. Some clones are missing; in checked studies, unresolved V genes explain under half, and the rest has no known cause. In all, the sample holds about 1 million clones, and approximately 72% of those were seen once. 1.4% of the sample rests with the top ten. Sequencing was performed on memory CD4+ T cells sorted from blood. The cell subset or site label here, explained by the study, means: CD45RA-negative fraction. These receptors were taken from a man between 18 and 35 years old in good health.

The V gene is TRBV4-3, the J gene TRBJ1-2; D may be TRBD1 (5 bases). The germline V gene encodes CDR1 LGHNA and CDR2 YSLEER. V was cut by 0 bases and J by 7 bases, with 18 bases left in between. The CDR3 contains 16 residues. CDR3 amino acids: CASSQDREGRFGGYTF. CDR3 sequence (DNA): TGCGCCAGCAGCCAAGATCGGGAGGGGCGTTTCGGTGGCTACACCTTC.

The DNA of the CDR3 is TGTGCCACCAGCAGAGCGTCTAGCGGCGGGGAGCTGTTTTTT. It codes for CATSRASSGGELFF. The V gene is TRBV15, the J gene TRBJ2-2; TRBD2 matches 7 bases. CDR1 and CDR2 from the germline V gene are LNHNV and YYDKDF (reference sequence). The CDR3 covers 14 residues. V gave up 1 base and J gave up 7 bases; unmatched junction bases: 3.

This clone was detected a few times. The V gene is TRBV30, the J gene TRBJ2-5; the D gene is possibly TRBD1 (6 bases). The J call is doubtful: the DNA matches TRBJ2-7 better. The germline V gene encodes CDR1 GTSNPN and CDR2 SVGIG (reference sequence). The CDR3 is 16 residues long. CDR3 sequence (DNA): TGTGCCTGGAGTGTAAATCCCCTCGGCAGGGGCCCCGAGCAGTACTTC. Translation gives CAWSVNPLGRGPEQYF.

This clone was counted between two and nine times. This rearrangement joins TRBV7-9 to TRBJ1-2; TRBD1 aligns across 7 bases. V was clipped by 5 bases and J by 5 bases; unmatched bases: 5. CDR1 is SEHNR and CDR2 is FQNEAQ in the germline V gene (reference sequence). This CDR3 comprises 13 residues. The CDR3 DNA reads TGTGCCAGCAGCCCCGACAGGGCTTATGGCTACACCTTC. Translating gives CASSPDRAYGYTF.

This chain links TRBV5-6 with TRBJ2-7; D remains unclear. This CDR3 is built from 18 residues. Germline V CDR1 and CDR2: SGHDT, YYEEEE. V was clipped by 4 bases and J by 3 bases, with 26 bases between them. The CDR3 here is CASSRPPQPNSIGYEQYF. CDR3 coding DNA: TGTGCCAGCAGCAGACCTCCCCAACCAAATAGTATCGGCTACGAGCAGTACTTC.

Worth noting for this clone: This CDR3 is also generated by other DNA sequences in the sample. The chain joins TRBV5-1 to TRBJ2-1; 11 positions agree with TRBD2. The germline CDR1 and CDR2 sequences are SGHRS and YFSETQ. The CDR3 extends over 15 amino acids. After removal of 3 bases from V and 4 bases from J, the junction contained 3 bases not matched to a gene. The CDR3 is CASSSGTSGYNEQFF. The CDR3 DNA is TGCGCCAGCAGCTCCGGGACTAGCGGTTACAATGAGCAGTTCTTC.

CDR3: CAWSVGWITEAFF. As DNA, the CDR3 is TGTGCCTGGAGTGTAGGCTGGATCACTGAAGCTTTCTTT. V gene TRBV30 combines with J gene TRBJ1-1; D remains ambiguous. Per the germline V gene, CDR1 is GTSNPN and CDR2 is SVGIG (reference sequence). The CDR3 consists of 13 residues. V lost 0 bases to trimming and J lost 4 bases, with 9 bases between them.

The V and J genes are TRBV7-2 and TRBJ1-5, with D tentatively TRBD1 (6 bases). Germline V gene lookup returns CDR1 SGHTA and CDR2 FQGNSA. The CDR3 has 17 residues. V was trimmed by 2 bases and J by 3 bases, leaving 17 bases between them. The CDR3 DNA is TGTGCCAGCAGCTTATCCTCCTTACAGGGCAACAATCAGCCCCAGCATTTT. As protein: CASSLSSLQGNNQPQHF.

The chain carries TRBV11-2 and TRBJ2-5; a weak D match, TRBD2 (6 bases). V was clipped by 5 bases and J by 1 base, with 17 bases between them. Per the germline V gene, CDR1 is SGHAT and CDR2 is FQNNGV. CDR3 length equals 16 residues. The CDR3 here is CASSPYLFGGQETQYF. The CDR3 nucleotides are TGTGCCAGCAGCCCATACCTATTCGGGGGCCAAGAGACCCAGTACTTC.

The V gene is TRBV5-4, the J gene TRBJ2-1; 14 nucleotides align to TRBD2. J lost 0 bases, V lost 4 bases, and 12 bases had no gene match. Germline V CDR1 and CDR2: SGHNT, YYREEE (reference sequence). The CDR3 runs 20 residues. CDR3 sequence (DNA): TGTGCCAGCAGCCAGCGCCCGGGACTAGCGGGGGCGAGCTCCTACAATGAGCAGTTCTTC. Amino acids: CASSQRPGLAGASSYNEQFF.

V gene TRBV2 combines with J gene TRBJ2-1; 11 bases are shared with TRBD2. J gave up 9 bases and V 8 bases, and 9 bases lay outside the gene matches. The CDR3 extends over 14 amino acids. Germline-derived CDR1 and CDR2 are SNHLY and FYNNEI. CDR3 DNA: TGTGCCAGCGGTAGGTTAACTAGCGGGGGTGAGCAGTTCTTC. It specifies CASGRLTSGGEQFF.

V usage is TRBV10-2 and J usage is TRBJ2-3, with D hard to call. Germline V gene data show CDR1 as WSHSY and CDR2 as SAAADI. The V end lost 2 bases, the J end lost 2 bases, and 5 bases lay between the germline ends. This CDR3 comprises 13 residues. The CDR3 sequence: CASSEPSTDTQYF. The CDR3 DNA reads as TGCGCCAGCAGTGAGCCCTCCACAGATACGCAGTATTTT.

This clone was seen a few times. V and J are TRBV30 and TRBJ2-2; the D call may be TRBD1 or TRBD2 (5 bases each). Trimming took off 2 bases at V and 3 bases at J, with 13 bases between the two ends. CDR3 length: 15 residues. The V gene's germline CDR1 is GTSNPN and CDR2 SVGIG (reference sequence). CDR3 DNA: TGTGCCTGGAGTTCTTGGGGGTTGGACACCGGGGAGCTGTTTTTT. It is translated as CAWSSWGLDTGELFF.

This clone was seen only once. The identical CDR3 is also encoded by other nucleotide sequences in the sample. The genes are TRBV6-1 and TRBJ2-7, with TRBD1 matching 8 bases. V dropped 4 bases and J dropped 2; count of bases not matched to a gene: 4. This CDR3 has 14 amino acids. In germline, CDR1 is MNHNS, CDR2 SASEGT. This CDR3 reads CASSAGTGPYEQYF. The CDR3 bases are TGTGCCAGCAGTGCCGGGACAGGTCCCTACGAGCAGTACTTC.

The chain combines TRBV28 with TRBJ2-1; D is possibly TRBD2 (5 bases). Trimming took off 2 bases at V and 5 bases at J, with 13 bases between the two ends. Germline-derived CDR1 and CDR2 are MDHEN and SYDVKM. The CDR3 consists of 15 residues. The CDR3, as DNA: TGTGCCAGCAGTTTAAATCGGGGTGCTGACAATGAGCAGTTCTTC. It specifies CASSLNRGADNEQFF.

This clone was detected only a few times. The chain is built from TRBV9 and TRBJ1-4; weak D call: TRBD1 (6 bases). Trimming removed 3 bases at V and 5 bases at J, with 11 bases between. This CDR3 has 14 amino acids. CDR1 and CDR2 from the germline V gene are SGDLS and YYNGEE. CDR3 nucleotides: TGTGCCAGCAGCGATCAGGGGACCAATGAAAAACTGTTTTTT. Its protein product is CASSDQGTNEKLFF.

The chain's CDR3 is CASSRKGVGQPQHF. CDR3 DNA sequence: TGCGCCAGCAGCCGAAAAGGGGTGGGTCAGCCCCAGCATTTT. The chain has TRBV4-1 and TRBJ1-5, with D maybe TRBD1 (5 bases). Germline loops: CDR1 MGHRA, CDR2 YSYEKL. There are 14 residues in the CDR3. V lost 4 bases and J lost 6, with 13 bases in between.

This clone was counted once. The chain is built from TRBV18 and TRBJ2-5, with D maybe TRBD2 (7 bases). Trimming cost V 0 bases and J 2 bases, with 13 bases left between them. This CDR3 spans 16 amino acids. The germline V gene encodes CDR1 KGHSH and CDR2 LQKENI. The CDR3 spells CASSPPGGGLQETQYF. The CDR3 DNA reads as TGTGCCAGCTCACCACCGGGGGGGGGCCTTCAAGAGACCCAGTACTTC.

The genes are TRBV10-3 and TRBJ1-4; D is unclear. This CDR3 contains 11 residues. Germline CDR1 reads ENHRY; CDR2 reads SYGVKD. Between the trimmed V and J ends, which lost 7 bases and 7 bases, there was a span of 7 bases. The CDR3 DNA sequence: TGTGCCATCAAAGTACTTGAAAAACTGTTTTTT. Amino acids: CAIKVLEKLFF.

The chain employs TRBV7-8 and TRBJ2-5; 14 nucleotides line up with TRBD2. Trimming cost V 5 bases and J 5 bases; bases outside gene matches: 10. Germline lookup yields CDR1 SGHVS and CDR2 FQNEAQ. This CDR3 is built from 17 residues. CDR3 sequence reads: CASSPRLAGGPGETQYF. The DNA for the CDR3 is TGTGCCAGCAGCCCCCGACTAGCGGGAGGGCCTGGGGAGACCCAGTACTTC.

This CDR3 is CASSVSSGQFSGNTIYF. Written as DNA, the CDR3 is TGTGCCAGCAGCGTATCATCGGGCCAGTTCTCTGGAAACACCATATATTTT. This chain links TRBV9 with TRBJ1-3; D call uncertain. Trimming removed 1 base from V and 0 bases from J, with 14 bases in between. Germline CDR1 and CDR2: SGDLS and YYNGEE. There are 17 residues in the CDR3.

This clone was detected ten times or more. This chain connects TRBV5-1 to TRBJ1-4; D uncertain. V was clipped by 0 bases and J by 11 bases, with 8 bases between them. The CDR3 sequence is 12 residues long. Germline V gene sequence: CDR1 SGHRS, CDR2 YFSETQ. The CDR3 region has the DNA TGCGCCAGCAGCTTGGAAGGGTACAAACTGTTTTTT. Protein product: CASSLEGYKLFF.

The chain couples TRBV28 to TRBJ1-2, with 8 bases fitting TRBD1. V lost 4 bases, J lost 5 bases, and 3 bases stayed unmatched. The germline CDR1 and CDR2 sequences are MDHEN and SYDVKM. The CDR3 covers 13 residues. CDR3 bases: TGTGCCAGCAGTTCGGGACAGGTGTATGGCTACACCTTC. This codes for CASSSGQVYGYTF.

The V call is TRBV7-2, the J call TRBJ2-5; the D is unclear. Per the germline V gene, CDR1 is SGHTA and CDR2 is FQGNSA. The V and J ends lost 11 bases and 7 bases respectively, with 14 bases between them. This CDR3 has 11 residues. CDR3: CASLRGATQYF. The CDR3 DNA sequence: TGTGCCTCCCTCAGAGGCGCGACCCAGTACTTC.

Concerning this clone: The same CDR3 also results from other DNA sequences found in this sample. CDR3 in DNA: TGTGCCAGCAGCCTCACTAGGGACAATGAGCAGTTCTTC. This encodes CASSLTRDNEQFF. V is TRBV7-3 and J is TRBJ2-1; TRBD2 might be the D (5 bases). V was cut by 5 bases and J by 5 bases, with 10 bases left in between. The CDR3 covers 13 residues. The germline V gene encodes CDR1 SGHTA and CDR2 FQGTGA. The full variable domain, with the rest looked up from reference TRBV7-3 and TRBJ2-1, is GAGVSQTPSNKVTEKGKYVELRCDPISGHTALYWYRQSLGQGPEFLIYFQGTGAADDSGLPNDRFFAVRPEGSVSTLKIQRTERGDSAVYLCASSLTRDNEQFFGPGTRLTVL.

The gene calls are TRBV29-1 and TRBJ1-1; the D is unclear. Trimming took off 3 bases at V and 10 bases at J, with 18 bases between the two ends. Germline CDR1 SQVTM, CDR2 ANQGSEA. The CDR3 contains 13 residues. This CDR3 is CSVERPLNVSAFF. CDR3 bases: TGCAGCGTTGAGAGACCGCTTAATGTCTCAGCTTTCTTT.

In its sample, this clone was seen once. This chain connects TRBV9 to TRBJ1-6; TRBD1 is a possible D gene (5 bases). Germline assignment: CDR1 SGDLS and CDR2 YYNGEE. The CDR3 loop spans 15 amino acids. Trimming cost V 0 bases and J 8 bases, with 12 bases left between them. This CDR3 reads CASSVEGLGDSPLHF. CDR3 sequence (DNA): TGTGCCAGCAGCGTAGAGGGGCTAGGGGATTCACCCCTCCACTTT.

On this clone itself: The sample contains more than one DNA sequence encoding this CDR3. The CDR3 reads CASSVTGLNTEAFF. The CDR3 DNA reads as TGTGCCAGCAGCGTCACCGGGTTGAACACTGAAGCTTTCTTT. The chain carries TRBV9 and TRBJ1-1; D is unclear. Germline CDR1 SGDLS, CDR2 YYNGEE. V gave up 2 bases and J gave up 0 bases, with 8 bases separating them. This CDR3 is 14 amino acids long.

This chain joins TRBV30 and TRBJ1-1, with TRBD1 as a possible D gene (5 bases). CDR1 is GTSNPN and CDR2 is SVGIG in the germline V gene (reference sequence). Trimming shortened V by 8 bases and J by 6 bases, and 13 bases separated the two germline ends. The CDR3 has 11 amino acids. CDR3 sequence: CARSWGAEAFF. DNA of the CDR3: TGTGCCCGGTCTTGGGGCGCTGAAGCTTTCTTT.

The chain combines TRBV27 with TRBJ1-2, with 8 bases identical to TRBD1. Looked up from germline, CDR1 is MNHEY and CDR2 is SMNVEV (reference sequence). Trimming took 4 bases from V and 2 from J; bases not matched to a gene: 3. The CDR3 consists of 14 residues. The CDR3: CASSWDRRNYGYTF. The CDR3 nucleotides are TGTGCCAGCAGTTGGGACAGGAGGAACTATGGCTACACCTTC.